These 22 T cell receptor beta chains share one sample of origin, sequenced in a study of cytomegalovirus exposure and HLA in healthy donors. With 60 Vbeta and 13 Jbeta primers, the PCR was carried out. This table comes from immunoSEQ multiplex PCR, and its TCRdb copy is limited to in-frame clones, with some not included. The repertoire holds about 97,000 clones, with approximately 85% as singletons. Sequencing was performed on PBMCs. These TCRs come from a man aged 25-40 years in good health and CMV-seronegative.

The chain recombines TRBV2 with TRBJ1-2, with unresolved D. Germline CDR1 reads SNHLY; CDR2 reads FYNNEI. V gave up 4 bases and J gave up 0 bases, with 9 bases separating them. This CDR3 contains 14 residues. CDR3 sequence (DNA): TGTGCCAGCAGTGTTCGGGGTACTAACTATGGCTACACCTTC. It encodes CASSVRGTNYGYTF. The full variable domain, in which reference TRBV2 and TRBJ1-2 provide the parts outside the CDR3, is EPEVTQTPSHQVTQMGQEVILRCVPISNHLYFYWYRQILGQKVEFLVSFYNNEISEKSEIFDDQFSVERPDGSNFTLKIRSTKLEDSAMYFCASSVRGTNYGYTFGSGTRLTVV.

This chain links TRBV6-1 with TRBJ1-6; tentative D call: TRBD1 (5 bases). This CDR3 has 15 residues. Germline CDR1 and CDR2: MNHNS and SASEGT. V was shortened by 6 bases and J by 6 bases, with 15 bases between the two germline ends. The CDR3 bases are TGTGCCAGCAGGGAGATCAGGGATCTTAATTCACCCCTCCACTTT. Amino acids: CASREIRDLNSPLHF.

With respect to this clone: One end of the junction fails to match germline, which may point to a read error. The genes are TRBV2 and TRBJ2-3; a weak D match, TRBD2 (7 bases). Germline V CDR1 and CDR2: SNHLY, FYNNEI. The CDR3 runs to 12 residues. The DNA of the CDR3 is TGTGCCAGCAGCGCCCGGGGGGCCCACATATCATTT. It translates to CASSARGAHISF.

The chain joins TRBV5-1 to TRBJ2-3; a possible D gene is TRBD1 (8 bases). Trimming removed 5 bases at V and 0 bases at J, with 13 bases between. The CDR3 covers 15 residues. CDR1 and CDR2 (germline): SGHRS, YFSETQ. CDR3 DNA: TGCGCCAGCAGAGCGGGACAGGTCAGCACAGATACGCAGTATTTT. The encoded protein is CASRAGQVSTDTQYF.

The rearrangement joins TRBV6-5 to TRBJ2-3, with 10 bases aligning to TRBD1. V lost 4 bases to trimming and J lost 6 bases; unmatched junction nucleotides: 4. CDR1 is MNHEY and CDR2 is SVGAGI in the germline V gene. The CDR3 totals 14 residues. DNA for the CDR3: TGTGCCAGCAGTTTCGGACAGGGGGGGGATACGCAGTATTTT. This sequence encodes CASSFGQGGDTQYF.

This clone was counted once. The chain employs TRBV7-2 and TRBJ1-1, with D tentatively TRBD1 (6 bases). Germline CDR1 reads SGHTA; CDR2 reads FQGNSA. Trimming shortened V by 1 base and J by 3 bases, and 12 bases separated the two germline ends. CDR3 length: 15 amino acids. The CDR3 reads CASSLVSGVDTEAFF. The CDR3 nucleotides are TGTGCCAGCAGCTTAGTTTCAGGGGTGGACACTGAAGCTTTCTTT. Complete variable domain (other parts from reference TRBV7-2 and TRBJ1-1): GAGVSQSPSNKVTEKGKDVELRCDPISGHTALYWYRQSLGQGLEFLIYFQGNSAPDKSGLPSDRFSAERTGGSVSTLTIQRTQQEDSAVYLCASSLVSGVDTEAFFGQGTRLTVV.

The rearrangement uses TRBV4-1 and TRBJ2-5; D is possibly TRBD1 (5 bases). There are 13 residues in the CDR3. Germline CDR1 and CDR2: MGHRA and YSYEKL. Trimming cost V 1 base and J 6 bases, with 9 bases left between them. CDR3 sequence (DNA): TGCGCCAGCAGCCAAGGCAGGGTAAAGACCCAGTACTTC. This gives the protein CASSQGRVKTQYF.

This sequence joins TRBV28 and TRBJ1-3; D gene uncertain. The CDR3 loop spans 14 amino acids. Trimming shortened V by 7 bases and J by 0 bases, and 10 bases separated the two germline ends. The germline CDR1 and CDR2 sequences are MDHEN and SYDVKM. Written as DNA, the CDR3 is TGTGCCAGCACACAAACCCTCTCTGGAAACACCATATATTTT. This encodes CASTQTLSGNTIYF.

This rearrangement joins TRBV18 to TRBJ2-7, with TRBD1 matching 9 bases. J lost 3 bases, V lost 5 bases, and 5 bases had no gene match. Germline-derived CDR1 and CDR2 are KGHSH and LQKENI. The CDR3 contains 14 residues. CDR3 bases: TGTGCCAGCTCAACCCCGGGACAGGGCTACGAGCAGTACTTC. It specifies CASSTPGQGYEQYF.

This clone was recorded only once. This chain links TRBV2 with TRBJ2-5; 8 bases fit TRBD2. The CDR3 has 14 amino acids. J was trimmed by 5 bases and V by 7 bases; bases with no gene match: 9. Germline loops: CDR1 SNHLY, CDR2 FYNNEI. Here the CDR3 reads CASTSGGGGETQYF. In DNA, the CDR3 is TGTGCCAGCACCTCGGGGGGGGGCGGGGAGACCCAGTACTTC.

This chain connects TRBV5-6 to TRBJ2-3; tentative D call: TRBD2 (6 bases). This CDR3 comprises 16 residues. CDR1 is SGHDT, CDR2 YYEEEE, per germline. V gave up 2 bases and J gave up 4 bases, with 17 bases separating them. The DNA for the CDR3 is TGTGCCAGCAGCTTTGGTTCGGGAGTGTCCCCAGATACGCAGTATTTT. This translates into CASSFGSGVSPDTQYF.

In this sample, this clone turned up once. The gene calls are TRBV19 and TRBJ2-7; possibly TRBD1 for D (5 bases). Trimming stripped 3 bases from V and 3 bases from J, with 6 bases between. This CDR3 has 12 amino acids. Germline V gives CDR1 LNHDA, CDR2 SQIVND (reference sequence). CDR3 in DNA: TGTGCCAGTAGTATCCAGGGCTACGAGCAGTACTTC. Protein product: CASSIQGYEQYF.

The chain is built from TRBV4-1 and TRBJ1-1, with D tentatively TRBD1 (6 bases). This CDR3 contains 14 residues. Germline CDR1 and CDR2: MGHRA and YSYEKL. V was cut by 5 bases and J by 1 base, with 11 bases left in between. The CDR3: CASSGRTANTEAFF. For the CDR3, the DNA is TGCGCCAGCAGCGGGCGGACAGCGAACACTGAAGCTTTCTTT.

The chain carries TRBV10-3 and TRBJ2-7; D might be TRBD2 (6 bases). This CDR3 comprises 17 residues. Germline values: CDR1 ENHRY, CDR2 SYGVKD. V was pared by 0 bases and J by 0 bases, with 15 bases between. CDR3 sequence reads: CAISESAIGTFSYEQYF. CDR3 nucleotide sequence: TGTGCCATCAGTGAGTCCGCCATCGGGACTTTCTCCTACGAGCAGTACTTC.

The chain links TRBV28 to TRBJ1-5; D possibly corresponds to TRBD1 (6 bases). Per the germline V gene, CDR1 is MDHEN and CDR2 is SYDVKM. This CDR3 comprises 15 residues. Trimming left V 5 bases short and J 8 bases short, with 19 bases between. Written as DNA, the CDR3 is TGTGCCAGCAGTAACGGACAGACAGGAGGCAAGCCCCAGCATTTT. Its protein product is CASSNGQTGGKPQHF.

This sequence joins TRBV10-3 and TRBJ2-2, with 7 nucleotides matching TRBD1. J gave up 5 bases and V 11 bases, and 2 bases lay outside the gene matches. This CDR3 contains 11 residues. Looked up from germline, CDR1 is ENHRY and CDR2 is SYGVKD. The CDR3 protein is CASGGTGELFF. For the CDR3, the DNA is TGTGCCTCAGGGGGAACCGGGGAGCTGTTTTTT.

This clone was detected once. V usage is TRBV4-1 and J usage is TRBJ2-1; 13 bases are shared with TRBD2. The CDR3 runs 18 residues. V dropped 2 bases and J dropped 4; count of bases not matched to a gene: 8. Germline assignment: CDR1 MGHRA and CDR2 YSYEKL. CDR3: CASSQPRGLAGIYNEQFF. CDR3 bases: TGCGCCAGCAGCCAACCCCGGGGACTAGCGGGGATATACAATGAGCAGTTCTTC.

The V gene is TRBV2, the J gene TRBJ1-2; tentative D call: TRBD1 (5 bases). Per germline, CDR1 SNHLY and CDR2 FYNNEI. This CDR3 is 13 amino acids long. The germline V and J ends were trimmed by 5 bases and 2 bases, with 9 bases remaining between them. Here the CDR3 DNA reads TGTGCCAGCAGTCCCGACAGCAACTATGGCTACACCTTC. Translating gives CASSPDSNYGYTF.

For the CDR3, the DNA is TGTGCCAGCGGAGAGGGAGGGAGGTACGAGCAGTACTTC. Encoded protein: CASGEGGRYEQYF. The V call is TRBV27, the J call TRBJ2-7; TRBD2 matches 7 bases. The CDR3 is 13 residues long. J was trimmed by 4 bases and V by 8 bases; bases with no gene match: 8. The germline V gene encodes CDR1 MNHEY and CDR2 SMNVEV (reference sequence).

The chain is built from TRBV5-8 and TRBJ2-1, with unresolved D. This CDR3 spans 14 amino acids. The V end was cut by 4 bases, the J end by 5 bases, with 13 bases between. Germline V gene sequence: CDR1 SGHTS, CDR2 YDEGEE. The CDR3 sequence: CASSPFSNHNEQFF. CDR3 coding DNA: TGTGCCAGCAGCCCTTTTTCTAACCACAATGAGCAGTTCTTC.

CDR3 region: CASSPTSNEQFF. DNA of the CDR3: TGTGCCAGCAGCCCCACTAGCAATGAGCAGTTCTTC. The chain carries TRBV9 and TRBJ2-1; TRBD2 is a possible D gene (5 bases). Germline V gives CDR1 SGDLS, CDR2 YYNGEE. The CDR3 loop spans 12 amino acids. V dropped 4 bases and J dropped 6 bases, with 8 bases sitting between them.

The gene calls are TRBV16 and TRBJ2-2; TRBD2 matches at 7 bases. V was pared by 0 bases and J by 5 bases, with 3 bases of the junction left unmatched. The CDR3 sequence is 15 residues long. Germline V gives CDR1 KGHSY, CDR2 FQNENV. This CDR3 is CASSQSVRETGELFF. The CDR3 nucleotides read TGTGCCAGCAGCCAATCAGTGCGGGAGACCGGGGAGCTGTTTTTT.